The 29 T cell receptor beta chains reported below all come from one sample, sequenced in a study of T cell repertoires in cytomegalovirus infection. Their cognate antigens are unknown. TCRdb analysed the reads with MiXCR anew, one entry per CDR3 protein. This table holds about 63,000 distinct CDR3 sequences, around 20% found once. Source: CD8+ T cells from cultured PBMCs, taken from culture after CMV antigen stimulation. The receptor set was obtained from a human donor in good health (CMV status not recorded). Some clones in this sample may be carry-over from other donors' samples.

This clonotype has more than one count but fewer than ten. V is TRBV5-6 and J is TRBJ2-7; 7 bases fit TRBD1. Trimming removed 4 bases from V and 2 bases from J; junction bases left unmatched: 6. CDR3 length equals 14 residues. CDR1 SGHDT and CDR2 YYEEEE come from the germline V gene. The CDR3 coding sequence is TGTGCCAGCAGCATCCGGGACAGAACCTACGAGCAGTACTTC. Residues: CASSIRDRTYEQYF.

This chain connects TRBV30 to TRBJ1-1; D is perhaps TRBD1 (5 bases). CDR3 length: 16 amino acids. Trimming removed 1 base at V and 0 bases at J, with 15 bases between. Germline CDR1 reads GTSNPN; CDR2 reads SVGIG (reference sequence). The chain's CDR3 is CAWSAPTAYLNTEAFF. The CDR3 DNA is TGTGCCTGGAGTGCTCCGACAGCGTACTTGAACACTGAAGCTTTCTTT.

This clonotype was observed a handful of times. The CDR3 loop is CASSYSGPSYGYTF. DNA for the CDR3: TGTGCCAGCAGTTACTCAGGCCCATCATATGGCTACACCTTC. The chain has TRBV6-5 and TRBJ1-2; D is uncertain. This CDR3 has 14 amino acids. Germline V gene sequence: CDR1 MNHEY, CDR2 SVGAGI. Trimming pared 0 bases from V and 5 bases from J, leaving 10 bases between.

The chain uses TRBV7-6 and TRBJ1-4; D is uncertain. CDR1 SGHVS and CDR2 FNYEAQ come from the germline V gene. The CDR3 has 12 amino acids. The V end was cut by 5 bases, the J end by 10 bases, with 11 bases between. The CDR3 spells CASSPDGRKLFF. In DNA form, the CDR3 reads TGTGCCAGCAGCCCGGACGGGAGAAAACTGTTTTTT.

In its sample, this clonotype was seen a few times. For the CDR3, the DNA is TGTGCCAGCGGACAGAAACATTACGAGCAGTACTTC. Residues: CASGQKHYEQYF. V is TRBV6-1 and J is TRBJ2-7, with TRBD1 as a possible D gene (6 bases). The CDR3 has 12 amino acids. Per germline, CDR1 MNHNS and CDR2 SASEGT. Trimming removed 8 bases from V and 4 bases from J, with 12 bases in between.

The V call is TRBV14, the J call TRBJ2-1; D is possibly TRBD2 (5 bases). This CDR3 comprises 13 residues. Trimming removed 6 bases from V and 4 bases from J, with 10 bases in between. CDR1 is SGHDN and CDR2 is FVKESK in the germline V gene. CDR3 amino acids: CASSTDFYNEQFF. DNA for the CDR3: TGTGCCAGCAGTACGGACTTTTACAATGAGCAGTTCTTC. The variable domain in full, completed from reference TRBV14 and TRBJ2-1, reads EAGVTQFPSHSVIEKGQTVTLRCDPISGHDNLYWYRRVMGKEIKFLLHFVKESKQDESGMPNNRFLAERTGGTYSTLKVQPAELEDSGVYFCASSTDFYNEQFFGPGTRLTVL.

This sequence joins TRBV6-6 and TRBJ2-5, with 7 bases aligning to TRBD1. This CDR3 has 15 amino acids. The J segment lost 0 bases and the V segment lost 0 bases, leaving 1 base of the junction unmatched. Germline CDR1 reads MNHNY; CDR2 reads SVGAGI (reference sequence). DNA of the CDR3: TGTGCCAGCAGTTACTCGGGACAGTACCAAGAGACCCAGTACTTC. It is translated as CASSYSGQYQETQYF.

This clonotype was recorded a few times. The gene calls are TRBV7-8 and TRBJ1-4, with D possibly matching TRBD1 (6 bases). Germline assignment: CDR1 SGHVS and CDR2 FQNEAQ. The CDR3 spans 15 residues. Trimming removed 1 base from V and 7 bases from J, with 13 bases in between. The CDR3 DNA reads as TGTGCCAGCAGCTTAGGGTCCTTACAGGGTGAAAAACTGTTTTTT. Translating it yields CASSLGSLQGEKLFF. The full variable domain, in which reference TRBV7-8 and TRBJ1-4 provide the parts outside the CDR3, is GAGVSQSPRYKVAKRGQDVALRCDPISGHVSLFWYQQALGQGPEFLTYFQNEAQLDKSGLPSDRFFAERPEGSVSTLKIQRTQQEDSAVYLCASSLGSLQGEKLFFGSGTQLSVL.

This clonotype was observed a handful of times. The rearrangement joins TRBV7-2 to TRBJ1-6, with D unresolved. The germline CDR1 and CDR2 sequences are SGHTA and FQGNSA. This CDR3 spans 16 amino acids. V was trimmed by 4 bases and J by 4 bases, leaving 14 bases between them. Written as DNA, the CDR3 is TGTGCCAGCAGCTCTCCGCGTCCCCAGTATAATTCACCCCTCCACTTT. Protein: CASSSPRPQYNSPLHF.

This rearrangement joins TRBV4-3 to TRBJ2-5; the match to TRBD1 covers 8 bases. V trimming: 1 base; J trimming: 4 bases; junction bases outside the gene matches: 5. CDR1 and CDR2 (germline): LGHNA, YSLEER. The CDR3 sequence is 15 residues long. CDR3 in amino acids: CASSQADRAGETQYF. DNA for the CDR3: TGCGCCAGCAGCCAAGCGGACAGGGCGGGAGAGACCCAGTACTTC.

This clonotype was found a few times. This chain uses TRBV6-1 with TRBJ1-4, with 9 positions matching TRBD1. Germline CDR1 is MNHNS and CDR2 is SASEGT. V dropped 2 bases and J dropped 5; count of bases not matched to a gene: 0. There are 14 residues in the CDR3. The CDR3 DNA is TGTGCCAGCAGTGAAACAGGGGGCAATGAAAAACTGTTTTTT. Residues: CASSETGGNEKLFF.

In nucleotides, the CDR3 is TGTGCCAGCAGCCCAGTGACAGGTTCCTATGGCTACACCTTC. Its protein product is CASSPVTGSYGYTF. V and J are TRBV7-2 and TRBJ1-2, with D perhaps TRBD1 (6 bases). Deletions cut 5 bases from V and 4 bases from J, with 14 bases between. Germline V gene data show CDR1 as SGHTA and CDR2 as FQGNSA. The CDR3 has 14 amino acids.

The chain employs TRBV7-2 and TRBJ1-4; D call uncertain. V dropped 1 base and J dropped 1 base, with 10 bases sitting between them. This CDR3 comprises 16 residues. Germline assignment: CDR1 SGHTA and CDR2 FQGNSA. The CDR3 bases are TGTGCCAGCAGCTTAGACAGATCTTTAACTAATGAAAAACTGTTTTTT. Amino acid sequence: CASSLDRSLTNEKLFF. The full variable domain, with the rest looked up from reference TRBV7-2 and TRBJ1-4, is GAGVSQSPSNKVTEKGKDVELRCDPISGHTALYWYRQSLGQGLEFLIYFQGNSAPDKSGLPSDRFSAERTGGSVSTLTIQRTQQEDSAVYLCASSLDRSLTNEKLFFGSGTQLSVL.

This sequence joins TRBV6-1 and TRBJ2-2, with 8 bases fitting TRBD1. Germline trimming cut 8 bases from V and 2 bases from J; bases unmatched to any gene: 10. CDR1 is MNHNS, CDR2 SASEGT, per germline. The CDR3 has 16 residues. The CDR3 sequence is CASQKWGQDNTGELFF. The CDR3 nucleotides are TGTGCCAGCCAGAAATGGGGACAGGATAACACCGGGGAGCTGTTTTTT.

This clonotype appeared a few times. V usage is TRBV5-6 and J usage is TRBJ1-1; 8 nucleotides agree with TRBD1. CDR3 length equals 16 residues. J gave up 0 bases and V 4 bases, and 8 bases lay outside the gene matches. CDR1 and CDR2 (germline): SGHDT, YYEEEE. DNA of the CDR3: TGTGCCAGCAGCCTTCGGACAGGGCTGGTGAACACTGAAGCTTTCTTT. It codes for CASSLRTGLVNTEAFF.

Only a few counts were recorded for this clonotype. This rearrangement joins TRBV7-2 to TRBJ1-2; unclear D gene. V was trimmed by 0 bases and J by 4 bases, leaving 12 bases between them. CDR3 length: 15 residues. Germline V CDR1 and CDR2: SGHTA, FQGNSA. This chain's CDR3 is CASSLALNSIYGYTF. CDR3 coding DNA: TGTGCCAGCAGCTTAGCGCTCAACAGCATCTATGGCTACACCTTC.

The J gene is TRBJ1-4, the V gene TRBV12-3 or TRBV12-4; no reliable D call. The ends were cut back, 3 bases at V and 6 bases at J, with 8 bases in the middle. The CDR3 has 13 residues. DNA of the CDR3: TGTGCCAGCAGTTTTTTGCCTCATGAAAAACTGTTTTTT. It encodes CASSFLPHEKLFF.

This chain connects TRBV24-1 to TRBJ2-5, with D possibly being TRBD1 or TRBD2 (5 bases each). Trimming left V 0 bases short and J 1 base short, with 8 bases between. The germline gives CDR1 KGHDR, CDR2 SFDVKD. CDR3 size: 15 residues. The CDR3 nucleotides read TGTGCCACCAGTGATTTGAGGGACGTCCAAGAGACCCAGTACTTC. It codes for CATSDLRDVQETQYF.

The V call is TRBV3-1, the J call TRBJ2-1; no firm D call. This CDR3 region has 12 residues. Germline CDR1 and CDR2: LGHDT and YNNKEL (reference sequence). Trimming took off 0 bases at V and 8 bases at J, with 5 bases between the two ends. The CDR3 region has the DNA TGTGCCAGCAGCCAAGAAATCCATGAGCAGTTCTTC. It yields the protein CASSQEIHEQFF.

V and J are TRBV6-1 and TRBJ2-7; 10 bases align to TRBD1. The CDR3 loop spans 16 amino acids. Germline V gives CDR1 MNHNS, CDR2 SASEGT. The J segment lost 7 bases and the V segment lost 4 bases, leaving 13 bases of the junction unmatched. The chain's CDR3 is CASSASPGQGLGEQYF. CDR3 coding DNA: TGTGCCAGCAGTGCCTCCCCGGGACAGGGGCTCGGAGAGCAGTACTTC.

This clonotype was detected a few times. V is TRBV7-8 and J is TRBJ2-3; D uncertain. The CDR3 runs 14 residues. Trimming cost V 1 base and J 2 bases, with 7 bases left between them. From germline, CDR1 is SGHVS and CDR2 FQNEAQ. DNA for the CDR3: TGTGCCAGCAGCTTAGAACCATCCACAGATACGCAGTATTTT. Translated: CASSLEPSTDTQYF.

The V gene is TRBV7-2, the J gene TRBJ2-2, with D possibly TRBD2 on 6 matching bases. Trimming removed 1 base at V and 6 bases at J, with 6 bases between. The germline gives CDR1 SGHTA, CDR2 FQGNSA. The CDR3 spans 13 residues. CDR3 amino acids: CASSLGGAGELFF. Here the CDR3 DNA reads TGTGCCAGCAGCTTAGGGGGGGCCGGGGAGCTGTTTTTT.

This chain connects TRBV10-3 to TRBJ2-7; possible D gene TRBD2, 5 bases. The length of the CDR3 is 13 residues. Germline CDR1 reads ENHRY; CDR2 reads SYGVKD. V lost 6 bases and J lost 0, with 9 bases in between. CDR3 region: CAIRARDSYEQYF. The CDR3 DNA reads TGTGCCATCAGGGCACGGGACTCCTACGAGCAGTACTTC.

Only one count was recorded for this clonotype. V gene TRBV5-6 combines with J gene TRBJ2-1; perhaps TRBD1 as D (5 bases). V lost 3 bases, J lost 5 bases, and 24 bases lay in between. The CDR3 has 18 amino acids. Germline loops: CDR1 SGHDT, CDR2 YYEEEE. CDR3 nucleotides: TGTGCCAGCAGCTGGGGCCGGTTGAGTATTTCAGAAAACAATGAGCAGTTCTTC. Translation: CASSWGRLSISENNEQFF.

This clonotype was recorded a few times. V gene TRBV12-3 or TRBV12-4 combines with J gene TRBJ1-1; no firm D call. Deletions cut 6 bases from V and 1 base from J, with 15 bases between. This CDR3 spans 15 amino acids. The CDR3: CASSSYTGENTEAFF. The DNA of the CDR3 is TGTGCCAGCAGCTCCTACACGGGTGAGAACACTGAAGCTTTCTTT.

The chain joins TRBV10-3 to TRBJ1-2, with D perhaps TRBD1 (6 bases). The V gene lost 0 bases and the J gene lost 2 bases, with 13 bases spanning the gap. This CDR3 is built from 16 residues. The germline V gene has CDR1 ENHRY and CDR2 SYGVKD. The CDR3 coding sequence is TGTGCCATCAGTGAGTCGAGAGGGGGGGGAAACTATGGCTACACCTTC. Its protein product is CAISESRGGGNYGYTF.

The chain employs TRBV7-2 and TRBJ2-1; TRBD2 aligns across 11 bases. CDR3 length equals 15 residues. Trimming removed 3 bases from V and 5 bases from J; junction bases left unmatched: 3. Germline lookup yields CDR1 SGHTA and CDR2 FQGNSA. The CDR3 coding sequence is TGTGCCAGCAGCTTGACTAGCGGGAAAAACAATGAGCAGTTCTTC. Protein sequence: CASSLTSGKNNEQFF.

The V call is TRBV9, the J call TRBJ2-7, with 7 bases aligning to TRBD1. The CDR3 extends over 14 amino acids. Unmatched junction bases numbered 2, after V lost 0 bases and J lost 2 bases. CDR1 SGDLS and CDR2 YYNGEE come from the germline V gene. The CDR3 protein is CASSVGQGTYEQYF. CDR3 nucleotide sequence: TGTGCCAGCAGCGTAGGACAGGGAACCTACGAGCAGTACTTC.

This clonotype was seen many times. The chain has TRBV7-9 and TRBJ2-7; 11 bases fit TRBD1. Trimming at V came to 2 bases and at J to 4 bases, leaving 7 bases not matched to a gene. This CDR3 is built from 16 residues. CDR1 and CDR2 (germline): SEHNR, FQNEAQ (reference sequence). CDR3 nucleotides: TGTGCCAGCAGCTTAATTGCGGGACAGGGGGGATACGAGCAGTACTTC. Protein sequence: CASSLIAGQGGYEQYF.